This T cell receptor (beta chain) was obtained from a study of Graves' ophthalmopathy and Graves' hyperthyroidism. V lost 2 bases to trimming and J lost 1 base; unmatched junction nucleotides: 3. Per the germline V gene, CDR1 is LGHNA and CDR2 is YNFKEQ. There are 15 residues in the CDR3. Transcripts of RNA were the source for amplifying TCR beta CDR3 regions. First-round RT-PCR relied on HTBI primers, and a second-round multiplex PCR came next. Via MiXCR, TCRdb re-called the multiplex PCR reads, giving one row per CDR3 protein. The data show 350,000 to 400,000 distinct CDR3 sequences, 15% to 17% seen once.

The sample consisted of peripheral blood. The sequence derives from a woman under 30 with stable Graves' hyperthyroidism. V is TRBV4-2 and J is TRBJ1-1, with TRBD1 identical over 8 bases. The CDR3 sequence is CASSQPGQANTEAFF. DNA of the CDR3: TGTGCCAGCAGCCAACCGGGACAGGCGAACACTGAAGCTTTCTTT.